This T cell receptor (beta chain) is drawn from a study of blood T cell repertoires in COVID-19. The study drew participants aged roughly 18 to 89 years from under 30 US areas. Individuals in the exposed group had encountered a COVID-19 case within 2 weeks preceding study entry. Per germline, CDR1 MDHEN and CDR2 SYDVKM. Trimming removed 2 bases from V and 4 bases from J, with 11 bases in between. This CDR3 region has 14 residues. Method: immunoSEQ multiplex PCR; TCRdb's copy keeps in-frame clones and lacks some. The sample yields a few hundred thousand clones, roughly 85% seen once. Sequencing was carried out using PBMCs or T cells enriched from blood (not recorded which). This TCR derives from a woman aged 45-65 years who had been exposed to COVID-19. The chain carries TRBV28 and TRBJ1-1, with D perhaps TRBD1 (6 bases). The CDR3 DNA is TGTGCCAGCAGTTTAGCAGGGGCGGGCACTGAAGCTTTCTTT. It translates to CASSLAGAGTEAFF.